The rows below give T cell receptor beta chains drawn from one sample of a study of Ad26.COV2.S vaccination and SARS-CoV-2 variants. Assay used: immunoSEQ multiplex PCR; TCRdb lists only in-frame clones, some missing. Here the sample spans 410,000 or so clones, around nine tenths being singletons. The sequencing here drew on peripheral blood, taken in a trial of Ad26.COV2.S vaccine versus placebo. These receptors were collected from a person between 18 and 65 years old who received the Ad26.COV2.S COVID-19 vaccine or a placebo. The CDR3 runs from the conserved cysteine through the conserved F or W. The order of the fields is V gene, J gene, clone size, D gene, CDR3 DNA, CDR3 protein. The D gene is left open where the match is weak. Some rows have no size entry. The others give once, few or many, or a class for an expanded clone.

TRBV2	TRBJ1-2	.	.	TGTGCCAGCAGTGATTTGGGCGGTGACTATGGCTACACCTTC	CASSDLGGDYGYTF
TRBV2	TRBJ1-1	few	.	TGTGCCAGCAGTGGCGGGGGAGGGAGGACTGAAGCTTTCTTT	CASSGGGGRTEAFF
TRBV27	TRBJ2-2	once	TRBD1	TGTGCCAGCAGTCGACCCGGGACAGGGGGAATTAACACCGGGGAGCTGTTTTTT	CASSRPGTGGINTGELFF
TRBV19	TRBJ1-5	.	.	TGTGCCAGTAGTATCTCAGGGAATAGCAATCAGCCCCAGCATTTT	CASSISGNSNQPQHF
TRBV27	TRBJ2-7	.	.	TGTGCCAGCAGTTTATATGCGGACAGTAGATACGAGCAGTACTTC	CASSLYADSRYEQYF
TRBV7-3	TRBJ2-3	once	.	TGTGCCAGCAGCTTTTCAGGCGCAGATACGCAGTATTTT	CASSFSGADTQYF
TRBV18	TRBJ1-1	once	.	TGTGCCAGCTCACCTCAGGGGCACACTGAAGCTTTCTTT	CASSPQGHTEAFF
TRBV27	TRBJ2-2	.	TRBD1	TGTGCCAGCCTACGGGACAGCAGGACCGGGGAGCTGTTTTTT	CASLRDSRTGELFF
TRBV12-3/TRBV12-4	TRBJ2-1	.	.	TGTGCCAGCAGTCCGTTTAGCCGGAATGAGCAGTTCTTC	CASSPFSRNEQFF
TRBV30	TRBJ1-2	.	.	TGTGCCTGGAGTCGATCCCTAACAGCTAACTATGGCTACACCTTC	CAWSRSLTANYGYTF
TRBV15	TRBJ1-6	.	.	TGTGCCACCAGCAGGGGCCAGGGGAGCTCCTATAATTCACCCCTCCACTTT	CATSRGQGSSYNSPLHF
TRBV4-1	TRBJ1-3	.	.	TGCGCCAGCAGCCAAGACCCCCGGTTATCTGGAAACACCATATATTTT	CASSQDPRLSGNTIYF
TRBV12-3/TRBV12-4	TRBJ2-2	.	.	TGTGCCAGCAGCTTTATCTCGACGGAGCTGTTTTTT	CASSFISTELFF
TRBV12-3/TRBV12-4	TRBJ1-1	.	.	TGTGCCAGCAGTTTTTTAGAGGGCTCCACCAATTTT	CASSFLEGSTNF
TRBV4-1	TRBJ2-1	.	.	TGCGCCAGCAGCCAAGGGGTAGCAGGGACCGGCATCTACAATGAGCAGTTCTTC	CASSQGVAGTGIYNEQFF
TRBV19	TRBJ2-7	.	.	TGTGCCAGTAGTATTTCGGGTTTCGAGCAGTACTTC	CASSISGFEQYF
TRBV20-1	TRBJ2-7	.	.	TGCAGTGCTACCCCCCTCTACGAGCAGTACTTC	CSATPLYEQYF
TRBV4-1	TRBJ2-3	.	TRBD1	TGCGCCAGCAGCCGGGACAGGGCAACAGATACGCAGTATTTT	CASSRDRATDTQYF
TRBV7-2	TRBJ1-5	.	.	TGTGCCAGCAGCCAATTCGTACCCAATCAGCCCCAGCATTTT	CASSQFVPNQPQHF
TRBV20-1	TRBJ2-5	.	TRBD2	TGCAGTGCTAGTAAAGCACTAGCGGCCCAAGAGACCCAGTACTTC	CSASKALAAQETQYF
TRBV4-3	TRBJ2-7	once	.	TGCGCCAGCAGCCAAGAACGGCAGGGGATCTACGAGCAGTACTTC	CASSQERQGIYEQYF
TRBV6-5	TRBJ1-1	.	.	TGTGCCAGCAGTTACTCCGAGGTCAGCTACACTGAAGCTTTCTTT	CASSYSEVSYTEAFF
TRBV5-8	TRBJ1-4	.	.	TGTGCCAGCAGCTGGGGGGGCGGTAATGAAAAACTGTTTTTT	CASSWGGGNEKLFF
TRBV3-1/TRBV3-2	TRBJ2-7	.	.	TGTGCCAGCAGCGTACAGGCGAGCTCCTACGAGCAGTACTTC	CASSVQASSYEQYF
TRBV24-1	TRBJ2-1	.	.	TGTGCCACCAGTGATGCCCCTAGCCATGAGCAGTTCTTC	CATSDAPSHEQFF
TRBV4-3	TRBJ2-7	.	TRBD1	TGCGCCAGCAGCCAAGCGGGACAGGGGAATTACGAGCAGTACTTC	CASSQAGQGNYEQYF
TRBV28	TRBJ1-2	.	TRBD1	TGTGCCAGCAGTTTATTTACAGGGGGCGGCTACACCTTC	CASSLFTGGGYTF
TRBV21-1	TRBJ2-2	.	.	TGTGCCAGCAGCAAAGTTCCGAGCAGAAAACCTCAAGGCACCGGGGAGCTGTTTTTT	CASSKVPSRKPQGTGELFF
TRBV5-4	TRBJ2-5	.	.	TGTGCCAGCAGCGAGGTGGGACCGTCAGAGACCCAGTACTTC	CASSEVGPSETQYF
TRBV6-2/TRBV6-3	TRBJ2-1	once	TRBD2	TGTGCCAGCAGTTACTTTGGTTTAGCGGGAGGGGGACTTCTCGACAATGAGCAGTTCTTC	CASSYFGLAGGGLLDNEQFF
TRBV18	TRBJ1-4	once	.	TGTGCCAGCTCACCAGGGGTTGTTGAAAAACTGTTTTTT	CASSPGVVEKLFF
TRBV30	TRBJ2-6	.	.	TGTGCCTGGAGTGTAGGGGGGGACAACGTCCTGACTTTC	CAWSVGGDNVLTF
TRBV4-3	TRBJ2-1	.	.	TGCGCCAGCAGCCAAGGACTGTACAATGAGCAGTTCTTC	CASSQGLYNEQFF
TRBV19	TRBJ2-1	once	.	TGTGCCAGTAGTAGAGTACGTAATGGTGAGCAGTTCTTC	CASSRVRNGEQFF
TRBV5-4	TRBJ2-7	.	TRBD1	TGTGCCAGCAGCTTGGGGACAGGGGGAGTATACGAGCAGTACTTC	CASSLGTGGVYEQYF
TRBV30	TRBJ1-1	.	TRBD1	TGTGCCTGGAGTGTACTTCCAGGGGGGAACACTGAAGCTTTCTTT	CAWSVLPGGNTEAFF
TRBV5-1	TRBJ2-6	.	.	TGCGCCAGCAGCTTGGATCAAAGCTCTGGGGCCAACGTCCTGACTTTC	CASSLDQSSGANVLTF
TRBV7-9	TRBJ2-3	once	TRBD1	TGTGCCAGCAGCTCCCCCGGGACAGGGACCCGCACAGATACGCAGTATTTT	CASSSPGTGTRTDTQYF
TRBV7-9	TRBJ1-2	once	TRBD1	TGTGCCAGCAGCCTGGAACAGGGGCCTTATGGCTACACCTTC	CASSLEQGPYGYTF
TRBV6-5	TRBJ1-2	.	.	TGTGCCAGCAGTCCACCGGGGTTAGGTGATGGCTACACCTTC	CASSPPGLGDGYTF
TRBV28	TRBJ1-5	.	TRBD1	TGTGCCAGCAGCCCCCCACAGGGGCGGAATCAGCCCCAGCATTTT	CASSPPQGRNQPQHF
TRBV4-2	TRBJ2-1	.	TRBD2	TGTGCCAGCAGCCCCTCCGAACACATAACTAGCGGGTTGTACAATGAGCAGTTCTTC	CASSPSEHITSGLYNEQFF
TRBV7-3	TRBJ2-7	once	TRBD1	TGTGCCAGCAGCTTAGAGGTGGGACAGGCCTACGAGCAGTACTTC	CASSLEVGQAYEQYF
TRBV5-1	TRBJ2-1	.	.	TGCGCCAGCAGCTTGGGACAGAGCGATTACAATGAGCAGTTCTTC	CASSLGQSDYNEQFF
TRBV7-2	TRBJ2-7	.	.	TGTGCCAGCAGCCACGGACCCTTCGACGAGCAGTACTTC	CASSHGPFDEQYF
TRBV6-2/TRBV6-3	TRBJ2-5	.	.	TGTGCCAGCAGCCCATCTTCAGAGACCCAGTACTTC	CASSPSSETQYF
TRBV9	TRBJ2-2	.	TRBD2	TGTGCCAGCGGGAGGGTTGCGGCCGCCTGGAACACCGGGGAGCTGTTTTTT	CASGRVAAAWNTGELFF
TRBV7-2	TRBJ2-2	.	TRBD1	TGTGCCAGCAGCCTGGGACAGGGAAACACCGGGGAGCTGTTTTTT	CASSLGQGNTGELFF
TRBV2	TRBJ2-5	.	.	TGTGCCAGCAGTGAAGGAGGTTATCGGACCCAGTACTTC	CASSEGGYRTQYF
TRBV20-1	TRBJ2-1	.	TRBD2	TGCAGTGCTAGTCCTCTAGGGGGACTAGCGGGAGATCGGGCCAATGAGCAGTTCTTC	CSASPLGGLAGDRANEQFF
TRBV9	TRBJ1-4	once	.	TGTGCCAGCAGCGTAGACCAGTTTGCAACTAATGAAAAACTGTTTTTT	CASSVDQFATNEKLFF
TRBV5-1	TRBJ2-1	.	.	TGCGCCAGCAGCTTGGTCCCTGACTCCTACAATGAGCAGTTCTTC	CASSLVPDSYNEQFF
TRBV10-3	TRBJ2-2	.	TRBD2	TGTGCCATCAGTGAGGCCCCGGGACTAGCGGGAGCCGGGGAGCTGTTTTTT	CAISEAPGLAGAGELFF
TRBV5-4	TRBJ2-5	few	TRBD2	TGTGCCAGCAGCCCCGGACTAGCGGGAGTTGCGGAGACCCAGTACTTC	CASSPGLAGVAETQYF
TRBV5-1	TRBJ2-3	.	TRBD2	TGCGCCAGCAGCTCCGGACTAGTAGGAGATACGCAGTATTTT	CASSSGLVGDTQYF
TRBV28	TRBJ2-5	few	TRBD2	TGTGCCAGCAGTTTATCCCTTCTAGCGGGAAGTCAAGAGACCCAGTACTTC	CASSLSLLAGSQETQYF
TRBV5-6	TRBJ1-4	.	TRBD1	TGTGCCAGCAGTGGACAGGGATTTGATGAAAAACTGTTTTTT	CASSGQGFDEKLFF
TRBV5-4	TRBJ1-1	.	TRBD1	TGTGCCAGCAGCTTGTGGACAGGGAGCACTGAAGCTTTCTTT	CASSLWTGSTEAFF
TRBV30	TRBJ2-1	.	.	TGTGCCTGGAGTGTAGCAAATGAGCAGTTCTTC	CAWSVANEQFF
TRBV15	TRBJ1-6	.	.	TGTGCCACCAGCAGGGTGGGGCAGGGGAGCTCACCCCTCCACTTT	CATSRVGQGSSPLHF